These 30 T cell receptor beta chains came from one sample sequenced in a study of shared clonotypes between healthy human individuals. TCRdb keeps only in-frame clones here, not all; method: immunoSEQ multiplex PCR. The table shows some 1,100,000 clones, with 78% occurring only once. Source material: memory CD4+ T cells from PBMCs. Subset in this sample: CD45RA-negative fraction. Source of these receptors: a man between 18 and 35 years old in good health. Some clones in this sample may be carry-over from other donors' samples.

The chain combines TRBV29-1 with TRBJ2-1; 9 bases line up with TRBD2. Trimming cost V 4 bases and J 0 bases; bases outside gene matches: 1. Germline CDR1 reads SQVTM; CDR2 reads ANQGSEA. The CDR3 loop spans 14 amino acids. CDR3 in DNA: TGCAGCGTTGGCGGGAGGGCCTCCTACAATGAGCAGTTCTTC. Its translation is CSVGGRASYNEQFF.

The chain recombines TRBV4-1 with TRBJ2-3; TRBD2 aligns across 10 bases. Trimming at V came to 3 bases and at J to 4 bases, leaving 7 bases not matched to a gene. The CDR3 is 16 amino acids. Germline CDR1 reads MGHRA; CDR2 reads YSYEKL. The CDR3 is CASSQGLAGAADTQYF. The CDR3 nucleotides are TGCGCCAGCAGCCAGGGTCTAGCGGGAGCAGCAGATACGCAGTATTTT.

V and J are TRBV5-4 and TRBJ2-3, with TRBD2 matching over 13 bases. Per the germline V gene, CDR1 is SGHNT and CDR2 is YYREEE (reference sequence). With 4 bases clipped from V and 3 bases from J, the junction kept 14 bases outside the gene matches. This CDR3 region has 19 residues. CDR3 residues: CASSAGLAGLVGGTDTQYF. The CDR3 DNA reads TGTGCCAGCAGCGCGGGACTAGCGGGGCTTGTTGGTGGGACAGATACGCAGTATTTT.

In this sample, this clone turned up once. The chain couples TRBV6-1 to TRBJ1-2; D call uncertain. Trimming stripped 5 bases from V and 4 bases from J, with 14 bases between. The CDR3 sequence is 14 residues long. CDR1 is MNHNS, CDR2 SASEGT, per germline. CDR3 nucleotides: TGTGCCAGCAGTCCCACGGGTCGGAGCTATGGCTACACCTTC. Protein product: CASSPTGRSYGYTF.

In this sample, this clone turned up once. The chain couples TRBV30 to TRBJ1-1; 12 bases match TRBD1. Losses at the gene ends were 5 bases for V and 6 bases for J; bases not matched to a gene: 13. CDR3 length: 16 residues. Germline values: CDR1 GTSNPN, CDR2 SVGIG (reference sequence). The CDR3 here is CAWAGGTGGSWAEAFF. CDR3 bases: TGTGCCTGGGCTGGGGGGACAGGGGGCTCGTGGGCTGAAGCTTTCTTT.

This chain uses TRBV5-4 with TRBJ2-4, with 7 bases that match TRBD2. This CDR3 has 15 amino acids. Germline loops: CDR1 SGHNT, CDR2 YYREEE (reference sequence). The ends lost 3 bases at V and 0 bases at J; junction bases unmatched: 3. CDR3 region: CASSWGGLAKNIQYF. CDR3 bases: TGTGCCAGCAGCTGGGGGGGATTAGCCAAAAACATTCAGTACTTC.

The rearrangement joins TRBV5-1 to TRBJ2-1, with TRBD1 matching over 8 bases. This CDR3 is built from 18 residues. J lost 0 bases, V lost 3 bases, and 11 bases had no gene match. Germline V gene data show CDR1 as SGHRS and CDR2 as YFSETQ. CDR3 sequence: CASSSPMADRGSYNEQFF. CDR3 nucleotides: TGCGCCAGCAGCTCCCCAATGGCTGACAGGGGCTCCTACAATGAGCAGTTCTTC.

This clone appeared a few times. The chain uses TRBV11-1 and TRBJ2-7; 8 positions agree with TRBD1. Germline V CDR1 and CDR2: SGHAT, FQDESV (reference sequence). The length of the CDR3 is 13 residues. V was pared by 5 bases and J by 2 bases, with 2 bases of the junction left unmatched. The chain's CDR3 is CASSIQGAYEQYF. The CDR3 region has the DNA TGTGCCAGCAGCATACAGGGGGCCTACGAGCAGTACTTC.

This clone was picked up a small number of times. The chain joins TRBV5-1 to TRBJ1-1; no clear D gene. CDR1 is SGHRS and CDR2 is YFSETQ in the germline V gene. The ends were cut back, 0 bases at V and 5 bases at J, with 14 bases in the middle. CDR3 length: 15 amino acids. The CDR3 loop reads CASSLVGYGETEAFF. CDR3 in DNA: TGCGCCAGCAGCTTGGTGGGGTACGGAGAGACTGAAGCTTTCTTT.

CDR3 sequence reads: CASSLYLQASGNTIYF. For the CDR3, the DNA is TGTGCCAGCAGTTTGTATTTGCAGGCCTCTGGAAACACCATATATTTT. The chain uses TRBV28 and TRBJ1-3; D remains ambiguous. Trimming removed 3 bases from V and 0 bases from J, with 12 bases in between. Germline-derived CDR1 and CDR2 are MDHEN and SYDVKM. The CDR3 extends over 16 amino acids. The full variable domain, rest sourced from reference TRBV28 and TRBJ1-3, is DVKVTQSSRYLVKRTGEKVFLECVQDMDHENMFWYRQDPGLGLRLIYFSYDVKMKEKGDIPEGYSVSREKKERFSLILESASTNQTSMYLCASSLYLQASGNTIYFGEGSWLTVV.

The genes are TRBV19 and TRBJ2-3, with a possible D match to TRBD1 (6 bases). The CDR3 sequence is 15 residues long. In germline, CDR1 is LNHDA, CDR2 SQIVND (reference sequence). Trimming took off 5 bases at V and 3 bases at J, with 15 bases between the two ends. The CDR3 DNA reads TGTGCCAGTAGTGGATCCGCCAGGGGAACAGATACGCAGTATTTT. Translation gives CASSGSARGTDTQYF.

This chain uses TRBV6-6 with TRBJ2-5; TRBD2 aligns across 7 bases. This CDR3 is built from 15 residues. Germline values: CDR1 MNHNY, CDR2 SVGAGI (reference sequence). The ends lost 0 bases at V and 5 bases at J; junction bases unmatched: 6. CDR3 amino acids: CASSYSTLGGETQYF. CDR3 nucleotide sequence: TGTGCCAGCAGTTACTCTACCCTGGGAGGGGAGACCCAGTACTTC.

The J gene is TRBJ2-1, the V gene TRBV6-1; a possible D gene is TRBD2 (5 bases). Trimming stripped 6 bases from V and 9 bases from J, with 12 bases between. The germline gives CDR1 MNHNS, CDR2 SASEGT. This CDR3 has 12 amino acids. CDR3 DNA: TGTGCCAGCAGCTTGAGGGTAGGTGAGCAGTTCTTC. Translating gives CASSLRVGEQFF.

This clone showed up just a few times. V is TRBV2 and J is TRBJ1-2; D might be TRBD1 (5 bases). V lost 10 bases and J lost 4, with 10 bases in between. Per the germline V gene, CDR1 is SNHLY and CDR2 is FYNNEI. The CDR3 covers 11 residues. CDR3 loop: CATGELYGYTF. The CDR3 DNA follows: TGTGCCACGGGGGAACTCTATGGCTACACCTTC.

The J gene is TRBJ1-1, the V gene TRBV30; no clear D gene. The CDR3 is 14 amino acids. Germline CDR1 reads GTSNPN; CDR2 reads SVGIG (reference sequence). V gave up 0 bases and J gave up 0 bases, with 8 bases separating them. The CDR3 region is CAWSVGSMNTEAFF. CDR3 DNA: TGTGCCTGGAGTGTAGGTTCAATGAACACTGAAGCTTTCTTT.

V usage is TRBV11-1 and J usage is TRBJ1-2, with 8 bases aligning to TRBD1. The CDR3 has 14 amino acids. V shed 5 bases and J 3 bases; nucleotides not matched to a gene: 5. Germline V gene data show CDR1 as SGHAT and CDR2 as FQDESV (reference sequence). The DNA of the CDR3 is TGTGCCAGCAGCATGCAGGGGGCGGACTATGGCTACACCTTC. The encoded protein is CASSMQGADYGYTF. Drawing the rest from reference TRBV11-1 and TRBJ1-2, the complete variable domain is EAEVAQSPRYKITEKSQAVAFWCDPISGHATLYWYRQILGQGPELLVQFQDESVVDDSQLPKDRFSAERLKGVDSTLKIQPAELGDSAMYLCASSMQGADYGYTFGSGTRLTVV.

In the case of this clone: The sample carries other DNA sequences with the same CDR3. The genes are TRBV7-3 and TRBJ2-1; D ambiguous. In germline, CDR1 is SGHTA, CDR2 FQGTGA. The CDR3 runs 12 residues. V lost 2 bases to trimming and J lost 5 bases, with 4 bases between them. The CDR3 sequence: CASSLANNEQFF. The DNA for the CDR3 is TGTGCCAGCAGCTTAGCGAACAATGAGCAGTTCTTC. The full variable domain, in which reference TRBV7-3 and TRBJ2-1 provide the parts outside the CDR3, is GAGVSQTPSNKVTEKGKYVELRCDPISGHTALYWYRQSLGQGPEFLIYFQGTGAADDSGLPNDRFFAVRPEGSVSTLKIQRTERGDSAVYLCASSLANNEQFFGPGTRLTVL.

With respect to this clone: Other DNA sequences in this sample translate to the same CDR3. The chain employs TRBV27 and TRBJ1-5; TRBD1 agrees at 9 bases. V was pared by 2 bases and J by 4 bases, with 3 bases of the junction left unmatched. The germline gives CDR1 MNHEY, CDR2 SMNVEV (reference sequence). CDR3 length: 15 amino acids. For the CDR3, the DNA is TGTGCCAGCAGTTTAGGGACAGGGAGGAATCAGCCCCAGCATTTT. The encoded protein is CASSLGTGRNQPQHF.

The table lists this clone with a count of one. The chain links TRBV29-1 to TRBJ2-3; D is perhaps TRBD2 (6 bases). CDR3 length equals 14 residues. Germline V CDR1 and CDR2: SQVTM, ANQGSEA. The germline V and J ends were trimmed by 3 bases and 3 bases, with 13 bases remaining between them. CDR3 residues: CSVEGRRETDTQYF. The CDR3 bases are TGCAGCGTTGAGGGGCGGAGGGAGACAGATACGCAGTATTTT.

V usage is TRBV5-6 and J usage is TRBJ2-2; D possibly corresponds to TRBD1 (6 bases). The CDR3 contains 15 residues. CDR1 and CDR2 (germline): SGHDT, YYEEEE. Trimming shortened V by 3 bases and J by 1 base, and 10 bases separated the two germline ends. The CDR3 nucleotides are TGTGCCAGCAGCTATGGGGGCGAGAACACCGGGGAGCTGTTTTTT. Translation gives CASSYGGENTGELFF.

V is TRBV5-6 and J is TRBJ2-1; D unclear. V was cut by 0 bases and J by 5 bases, with 3 bases left in between. The CDR3 spans 12 residues. Germline V gene data show CDR1 as SGHDT and CDR2 as YYEEEE. DNA of the CDR3: TGTGCCAGCAGCTTGGGGAACAATGAGCAGTTCTTC. Translation gives CASSLGNNEQFF. The whole variable domain, remainder taken from reference TRBV5-6 and TRBJ2-1, is DAGVTQSPTHLIKTRGQQVTLRCSPKSGHDTVSWYQQALGQGPQFIFQYYEEEERQRGNFPDRFSGHQFPNYSSELNVNALLLGDSALYLCASSLGNNEQFFGPGTRLTVL.

This clone was observed once. This rearrangement joins TRBV18 to TRBJ1-4, with a weak D call TRBD1 (5 bases). The V end was cut by 3 bases, the J end by 8 bases, with 19 bases between. Germline CDR1 and CDR2: KGHSH and LQKENI. The CDR3 has 16 residues. The CDR3 nucleotides are TGTGCCAGCTCACCCATCTTGGACACGGGAGGGGAAAAACTGTTTTTT. This translates into CASSPILDTGGEKLFF.

The genes are TRBV6-1 and TRBJ2-7, with D maybe TRBD1 (6 bases). Trimming shortened V by 4 bases and J by 3 bases, and 16 bases separated the two germline ends. The germline gives CDR1 MNHNS, CDR2 SASEGT. The CDR3 sequence is 15 residues long. The CDR3 loop reads CASSGRDTRGYEQYF. As DNA, the CDR3 is TGTGCCAGCAGTGGTCGGGACACACGAGGCTACGAGCAGTACTTC.

The V call is TRBV29-1, the J call TRBJ2-1, with a possible D match to TRBD1 (6 bases). V shed 8 bases and J shed 6 bases, with 20 bases lying between them. The CDR3 loop spans 14 amino acids. Germline V gene data show CDR1 as SQVTM and CDR2 as ANQGSEA. The CDR3 DNA reads as TGCAGCTCACGAACGCCAGGGGATACCAATGAGCAGTTCTTC. It specifies CSSRTPGDTNEQFF.

Note on this clone: A read error may be the cause here, since a much bigger clone is one base away. Distinct nucleotide sequences in the sample also encode this CDR3. The J gene is TRBJ1-1, the V gene TRBV18; tentatively, D is TRBD1 (6 bases). CDR1 is KGHSH and CDR2 is LQKENI in the germline V gene. Trimming shortened V by 3 bases and J by 3 bases, and 11 bases separated the two germline ends. The CDR3 covers 14 residues. CDR3 sequence (DNA): TGTGCCAGCTCACCTGGGGGGCAGGACACTGAAGCTTTCTTT. It codes for CASSPGGQDTEAFF. Looking up the rest from reference TRBV18 and TRBJ1-1 gives the full variable domain: NAGVMQNPRHLVRRRGQEARLRCSPMKGHSHVYWYRQLPEEGLKFMVYLQKENIIDESGMPKERFSAEFPKEGPSILRIQQVVRGDSAAYFCASSPGGQDTEAFFGQGTRLTVV.

This chain links TRBV11-1 with TRBJ1-2, with 7 nucleotides matching TRBD1. Germline lookup yields CDR1 SGHAT and CDR2 FQDESV (reference sequence). J was trimmed by 3 bases and V by 7 bases; bases with no gene match: 5. The CDR3 is made up of 13 amino acids. As DNA, the CDR3 is TGTGCCAGCACGGGCCAGGGGGACTATGGCTACACCTTC. Protein product: CASTGQGDYGYTF.

As to this clone: A much larger clone differs from this one at a single base, so this may be a read error. Other DNA sequences of this sample code for an identical CDR3. This rearrangement joins TRBV20-1 to TRBJ1-2, with D possibly being TRBD1 (5 bases). The V gene's germline CDR1 is DFQATT and CDR2 SNEGSKA (reference sequence). Trimming removed 3 bases at V and 8 bases at J, with 10 bases between. The CDR3 length is 11 residues. Here the CDR3 DNA reads TGCAGTGCTAGCCGAGGGGAAGGCTACACCTTC. Translated, it gives CSASRGEGYTF.

This sequence joins TRBV7-2 and TRBJ1-5; 10 nucleotides agree with TRBD1. This CDR3 has 16 residues. V lost 6 bases, J lost 3 bases, and 8 bases stayed unmatched. Germline loops: CDR1 SGHTA, CDR2 FQGNSA. In DNA, the CDR3 is TGTGCCAGCAGTTATACCGGGACAGGGGCCAATCAGCCCCAGCATTTT. Translation gives CASSYTGTGANQPQHF. The entire variable domain, with the rest obtained from reference TRBV7-2 and TRBJ1-5, is as follows: GAGVSQSPSNKVTEKGKDVELRCDPISGHTALYWYRQSLGQGLEFLIYFQGNSAPDKSGLPSDRFSAERTGGSVSTLTIQRTQQEDSAVYLCASSYTGTGANQPQHFGDGTRLSIL.

V is TRBV7-3 and J is TRBJ1-6; D may be TRBD1 (5 bases). V was clipped by 0 bases and J by 7 bases, with 10 bases between them. The CDR3 is 15 residues long. Germline V gene lookup returns CDR1 SGHTA and CDR2 FQGTGA. CDR3: CASSLTSGGNSPLHF. The DNA of the CDR3 is TGTGCCAGCAGCTTAACTTCTGGGGGGAATTCACCCCTCCACTTT.

The chain joins TRBV11-3 to TRBJ2-4; the D gene could be TRBD1 or TRBD2 (5 bases each). Germline V CDR1 and CDR2: SGHNT, YENEEA. The CDR3 contains 13 residues. V lost 5 bases and J 7 bases, leaving 12 bases between the germline ends. The CDR3 DNA reads as TGTGCCAGCAGCCTGGGGACCTCCAACATTCAGTACTTC. It specifies CASSLGTSNIQYF.